Below are 5 T cell receptor beta chains sequenced from a single sample in a study of T cell changes during pregnancy in multiple sclerosis (dated by TCRdb to the late 2010s). Receptors were amplified or captured by the immunoSEQ multiplex PCR assay. The immuneACCESS repertoire file appears here via TCRdb, limited to in-frame rearrangements. These files lack a portion of the clones; in checked studies, under half of the deficit traces to unresolved V genes, and the cause of the others is not known. The sample contains about 57,000 clones, approximately 90% of them found a single time. The ten largest clones capture approximately 2.1% of the sample. Material: peripheral blood, obtained in the first trimester of pregnancy. Receptor source: a female donor in good health, enrolled as a control in a pregnancy study.

This chain links TRBV7-9 with TRBJ2-7; 10 nucleotides align to TRBD1. This CDR3 region has 14 residues. V shed 3 bases and J 6 bases; nucleotides not matched to a gene: 5. CDR1 and CDR2 (germline): SEHNR, FQNEAQ (reference sequence). CDR3 sequence (DNA): TGTGCCAGCAGCTTGTCCGGGACAGGGGTCGAGCAGTACTTC. Translating gives CASSLSGTGVEQYF.

V usage is TRBV7-9 and J usage is TRBJ2-1, with TRBD2 identical over 12 bases. The CDR3 sequence is 16 residues long. Germline V CDR1 and CDR2: SEHNR, FQNEAQ (reference sequence). J was trimmed by 6 bases and V by 4 bases; bases with no gene match: 7. CDR3 nucleotide sequence: TGTGCCAGCAGCTACAGGACTAGCGGGATTGGCAATGAGCAGTTCTTC. Protein: CASSYRTSGIGNEQFF.

This sequence joins TRBV6-1 and TRBJ1-5; 9 bases fit TRBD1. Germline CDR1 is MNHNS and CDR2 is SASEGT. Trimming cost V 7 bases and J 8 bases; bases outside gene matches: 12. This CDR3 has 15 amino acids. The CDR3 protein is CASTPTGTGYEPQHF. The CDR3 DNA is TGTGCCAGCACCCCCACCGGGACAGGGTATGAGCCCCAGCATTTT.

In the case of this clone: One end of the junction does not line up with germline, which may come from a read error. The chain uses TRBV7-7 and TRBJ2-3; 11 bases are shared with TRBD2. Germline CDR1 SSHAT, CDR2 FNYEAQ (reference sequence). This CDR3 is built from 15 residues. CDR3 DNA: TGTGCTAGCAGCTTAAGGGGGACTAGCGGAGATACGCAGTATTTT. The encoded protein is CASSLRGTSGDTQYF.

J is TRBJ1-2 and V is TRBV19; TRBD1 matches 7 bases. The J segment lost 8 bases and the V segment lost 7 bases, leaving 7 bases of the junction unmatched. The CDR3 has 12 amino acids. CDR1 and CDR2 from the germline V gene are LNHDA and SQIVND (reference sequence). The CDR3 DNA reads TGTGCCAGTACAACAGGGGTCGGGGGCTACACCTTC. Translating gives CASTTGVGGYTF. Using reference TRBV19 and TRBJ1-2 for the parts outside the CDR3, the full variable domain is DGGITQSPKYLFRKEGQNVTLSCEQNLNHDAMYWYRQDPGQGLRLIYYSQIVNDFQKGDIAEGYSVSREKKESFPLTVTSAQKNPTAFYLCASTTGVGGYTFGSGTRLTVV.